Given below is one TCR beta chain in context. This clonotype was picked up many times. Its antigen is still unknown. The record has no base qualities; no much larger clone is one base away. This entry comes from a study of breast tumors, draining lymph nodes, adjacent tissues (dated by TCRdb to the mid-2010s). General notes on the study: The study compared TCR beta repertoires across tumor, adjacent nontumor tissue and axillary lymph nodes from breast cancer patients. In human breast cancer, the study set out to evaluate how tumor, surrounding tissue and draining lymph node repertoires relate to one another and whether T cells may move between these sites.

Here is what the overall study found, with its caveats: The similarity between tumor and nontumor tissue repertoires was significantly greater in luminal-like breast cancer than in basal-like breast cancer. Rather than being directly demonstrated, the conclusion that tumor T cells originate in lymph nodes was presented as consistent with a hypothesis. The data were judged consistent with most tumor T cells deriving from the lymph node and then expanding within tumor tissue. Tumors showed preferential V and J gene usage, and their T-cell repertoire diversity fell below that of lymph nodes yet above that of nontumor tissue.

Its CDR3 holds 15 amino acids, cysteine through phenylalanine. Kept here is only the CDR3 DNA, which spans 45 bases and is read in frame from base 1. Trimming takes 1 base off V and 2 bases off J; junction bases not matched to a gene: 5. In the germline V gene, CDR1 corresponds to SGHVS and CDR2 to FQNEAQ. Sequencer: Illumina HiSeq 2000. Multiplex PCR amplification was used to generate the TCR beta chain libraries. The amplified TCR beta chain products were analyzed by high-throughput sequencing. TCRdb cleaned the public reads at Q25 with fastp, built clones with MiXCR and kept in-frame beta chains. For every CDR3 protein sequence, its rows merge into one entry that carries the most common genes and DNA. This sample is represented by about 270,000 distinct CDR3 sequences; 30% of them were singletons. The top ten clonotypes cover more than 0.85% of the sample. The lymph node samples were taken from the axillary draining lymph nodes of breast cancer patients.

Sequencing was done on a sample of axillary lymph node tissue. This sequence originates from a female donor with breast cancer. Some clones in this sample may be carry-over from other donors' samples. The V gene is TRBV7-8 and the J gene is TRBJ2-7; 7 central bases correspond to TRBD2. CDR3 region: CASSLEGGSTYEQYF. The DNA is TGTGCCAGCAGCTTAGAGGGCGGGAGTACCTACGAGCAGTACTTC.